These 7 T cell receptor beta chains share one sample of origin, sequenced in a study of T cell changes during pregnancy in multiple sclerosis. Clones were sequenced by immunoSEQ multiplex PCR, and TCRdb holds only the in-frame ones, with some missing. The table shows around 80,000 clones, with approximately 90% occurring only once. The source was peripheral blood, collected before pregnancy. The source is a female donor with multiple sclerosis, enrolled in a pregnancy study.

This clone appeared once. The chain recombines TRBV7-3 with TRBJ2-3; D is possibly TRBD1 (5 bases). CDR3 size: 12 residues. The germline CDR1 and CDR2 sequences are SGHTA and FQGTGA. The ends were cut back, 9 bases at V and 0 bases at J, with 7 bases in the middle. The CDR3: CASGHSTDTQYF. The CDR3 coding sequence is TGTGCCAGTGGACATAGCACAGATACGCAGTATTTT.

The V call is TRBV13, the J call TRBJ2-1, with 9 bases aligning to TRBD2. The CDR3 consists of 13 residues. Germline V lookup: CDR1 PRHDT, CDR2 FYEKMQ (reference sequence). V was pared by 5 bases and J by 6 bases, with 2 bases of the junction left unmatched. The CDR3 DNA follows: TGTGCCAGCAGCGGACTAGCGAGCAATGAGCAGTTCTTC. Its protein is CASSGLASNEQFF.

V gene TRBV10-3 combines with J gene TRBJ2-7; the match to TRBD1 covers 7 bases. V lost 2 bases, J lost 7 bases, and 8 bases stayed unmatched. Germline CDR1 ENHRY, CDR2 SYGVKD. CDR3 length equals 14 residues. The CDR3 DNA is TGTGCCATCAGTGAGAGTAGGGGGCGTGGAGAGCAGTACTTC. Its translation is CAISESRGRGEQYF.

This rearrangement joins TRBV7-8 to TRBJ2-7; unclear D gene. Trimming pared 1 base from V and 2 bases from J, leaving 12 bases between. CDR3 size: 15 residues. The V gene's germline CDR1 is SGHVS and CDR2 FQNEAQ. For the CDR3, the DNA is TGTGCCAGCAGCTTAGTTCTAGGTGGAACCTACGAGCAGTACTTC. Protein: CASSLVLGGTYEQYF.

V and J are TRBV6-5 and TRBJ1-2, with D unresolved. The V gene's germline CDR1 is MNHEY and CDR2 SVGAGI. V was trimmed by 6 bases and J by 7 bases, leaving 12 bases between them. The CDR3 is made up of 12 amino acids. In DNA, the CDR3 is TGTGCCAGCAGCCCCACCGGACTTGGCTACACCTTC. This translates into CASSPTGLGYTF.

The rearrangement uses TRBV9 and TRBJ2-6; 7 nucleotides match TRBD1. Trimming cost V 0 bases and J 2 bases; bases outside gene matches: 2. The CDR3 loop spans 16 amino acids. Germline values: CDR1 SGDLS, CDR2 YYNGEE. CDR3 in amino acids: CASSVGQGAGANVLTF. The CDR3 bases are TGTGCCAGCAGCGTAGGACAGGGAGCTGGGGCCAACGTCCTGACTTTC.

This clone showed up just once. V and J are TRBV19 and TRBJ2-5; D remains ambiguous. CDR1 is LNHDA, CDR2 SQIVND, per germline (reference sequence). The CDR3 is made up of 11 amino acids. The ends were cut back, 3 bases at V and 5 bases at J, with 4 bases in the middle. CDR3 in DNA: TGTGCCAGTAGTATGGAGGAGACCCAGTACTTC. Translated: CASSMEETQYF.